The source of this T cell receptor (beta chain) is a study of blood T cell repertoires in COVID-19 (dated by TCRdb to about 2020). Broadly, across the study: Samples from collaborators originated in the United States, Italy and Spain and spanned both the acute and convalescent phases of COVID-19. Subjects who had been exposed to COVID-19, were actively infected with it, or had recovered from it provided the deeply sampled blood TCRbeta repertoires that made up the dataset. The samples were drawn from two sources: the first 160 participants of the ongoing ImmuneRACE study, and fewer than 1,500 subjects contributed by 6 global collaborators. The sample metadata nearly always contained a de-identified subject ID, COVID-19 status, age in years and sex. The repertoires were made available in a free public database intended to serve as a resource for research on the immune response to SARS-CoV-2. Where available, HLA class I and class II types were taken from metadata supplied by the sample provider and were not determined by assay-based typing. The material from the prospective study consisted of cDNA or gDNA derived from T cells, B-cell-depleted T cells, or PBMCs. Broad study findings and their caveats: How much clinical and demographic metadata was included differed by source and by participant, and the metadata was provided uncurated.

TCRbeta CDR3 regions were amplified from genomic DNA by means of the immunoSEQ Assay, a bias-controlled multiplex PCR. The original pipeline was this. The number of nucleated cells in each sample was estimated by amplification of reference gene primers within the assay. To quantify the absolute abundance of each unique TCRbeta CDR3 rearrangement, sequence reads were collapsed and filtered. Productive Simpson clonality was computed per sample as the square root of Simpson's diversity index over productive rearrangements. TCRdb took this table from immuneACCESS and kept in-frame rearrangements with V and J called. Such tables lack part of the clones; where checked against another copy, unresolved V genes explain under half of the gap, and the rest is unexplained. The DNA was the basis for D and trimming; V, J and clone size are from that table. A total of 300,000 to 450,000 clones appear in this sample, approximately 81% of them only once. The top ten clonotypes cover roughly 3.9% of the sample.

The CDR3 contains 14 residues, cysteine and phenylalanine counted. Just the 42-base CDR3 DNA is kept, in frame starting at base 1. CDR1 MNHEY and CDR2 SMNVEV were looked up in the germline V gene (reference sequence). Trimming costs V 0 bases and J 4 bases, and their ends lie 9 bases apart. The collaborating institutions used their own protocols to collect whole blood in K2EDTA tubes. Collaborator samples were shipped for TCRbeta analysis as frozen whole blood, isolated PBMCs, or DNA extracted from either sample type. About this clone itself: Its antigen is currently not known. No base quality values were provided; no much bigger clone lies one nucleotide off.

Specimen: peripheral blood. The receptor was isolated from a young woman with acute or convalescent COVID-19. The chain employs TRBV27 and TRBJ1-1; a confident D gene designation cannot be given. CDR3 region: CASSLSGVTTEAFF. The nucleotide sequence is TGTGCCAGCAGTTTATCCGGGGTGACCACTGAAGCTTTCTTT.